Shown below are 17 T cell receptor beta chains from a single sample sequenced in a study of identical twins. TCRdb redid the calling of the 5' RACE reads with MiXCR, one entry per CDR3 protein. This table holds some 760,000 distinct CDR3 sequences, roughly 20% found once. These data are also associated with another study on T cells expressing NK-cell markers.

Material for sequencing was PBMCs. All receptors derive from a young woman in good health.

The chain combines TRBV29-1 with TRBJ2-3, with TRBD1 identical over 7 bases. The CDR3 has 13 amino acids. The germline V gene has CDR1 SQVTM and CDR2 ANQGSEA. V shed 8 bases and J 5 bases; nucleotides not matched to a gene: 10. The CDR3 DNA follows: TGCAGCTGGGTAACAGGGGCCCTAGATACGCAGTATTTT. The encoded protein is CSWVTGALDTQYF.

This clonotype was observed a handful of times. The rearrangement uses TRBV4-1 and TRBJ2-3, with D perhaps matching TRBD2 (6 bases). Germline loops: CDR1 MGHRA, CDR2 YSYEKL. The length of the CDR3 is 14 residues. Trimming took off 0 bases at V and 6 bases at J, with 10 bases between the two ends. CDR3 sequence (DNA): TGCGCCAGCAGCCAAGATAAACTAGCTGATACGCAGTATTTT. This encodes CASSQDKLADTQYF.

V is TRBV29-1 and J is TRBJ2-5; D possibly corresponds to TRBD1 (6 bases). The V end was cut by 7 bases, the J end by 5 bases, with 14 bases between. CDR1 is SQVTM, CDR2 ANQGSEA, per germline. The CDR3 extends over 12 amino acids. The CDR3 loop reads CSAKGVGETQYF. In DNA, the CDR3 is TGCAGCGCCAAGGGGGTGGGGGAGACCCAGTACTTC.

The table lists this clonotype with a few counts. V is TRBV6-4 and J is TRBJ2-3; 10 positions match TRBD2. The junction had 5 bases not matched to a gene; V was cut back by 2 bases and J by 6 bases. The CDR3 extends over 15 amino acids. CDR1 MRHNA and CDR2 SNTAGT come from the germline V gene. CDR3 bases: TGTGCCAGCAGTGACGGGCTAGCGGGAGCCGATACGCAGTATTTT. Translating it yields CASSDGLAGADTQYF.

For the CDR3, the DNA is TGTGCCAGCAGCTCCGGAGGGACAGGGCCCTACGAGCAGTACTTC. Amino acids: CASSSGGTGPYEQYF. This chain uses TRBV7-9 with TRBJ2-7, with TRBD1 identical over 9 bases. CDR3 length: 15 amino acids. Unmatched junction bases numbered 6, after V lost 4 bases and J lost 2 bases. Germline loops: CDR1 SEHNR, CDR2 FQNEAQ (reference sequence).

The chain combines TRBV4-2 with TRBJ1-3, with D unresolved. Trimming stripped 1 base from V and 2 bases from J, with 9 bases between. CDR3 size: 15 residues. Germline V gene lookup returns CDR1 LGHNA and CDR2 YNFKEQ. The CDR3 nucleotides are TGTGCCAGCAGCCAAGCCCCAAATGCTGGAAACACCATATATTTT. Its translation is CASSQAPNAGNTIYF.

This clonotype was seen more than once but under ten times. In DNA, the CDR3 is TGCAGTGCTAGAGCTGGGGGCCCCCAGGAGACCCAGTACTTC. It codes for CSARAGGPQETQYF. V usage is TRBV20-1 and J usage is TRBJ2-5; possibly TRBD1 for D (6 bases). The V end lost 1 base, the J end lost 5 bases, and 14 bases lay between the germline ends. CDR3 size: 14 residues. Germline V gene sequence: CDR1 DFQATT, CDR2 SNEGSKA (reference sequence).

The chain uses TRBV12-3 or TRBV12-4 and TRBJ1-5; D gene ambiguous. The CDR3 consists of 17 residues. V lost 6 bases and J 6 bases, leaving 24 bases between the germline ends. The CDR3 DNA reads TGTGCCAGCAGCCCCCCCGGCGCGGTCCCCGTAGGTCAGCCCCAGCATTTT. Translation: CASSPPGAVPVGQPQHF.

This clonotype turned up a few times. The rearrangement joins TRBV20-1 to TRBJ2-7, with D uncertain. V shed 3 bases and J shed 2 bases, with 14 bases lying between them. This CDR3 has 14 residues. From germline, CDR1 is DFQATT and CDR2 SNEGSKA (reference sequence). CDR3 nucleotide sequence: TGCAGTGCTAGTGCCGGTCTAGAGGCCTACGAGCAGTACTTC. Translating gives CSASAGLEAYEQYF.

This clonotype was detected a few times. The chain recombines TRBV5-1 with TRBJ2-1; 9 nucleotides line up with TRBD2. The junction had 16 bases not matched to a gene; V was cut back by 3 bases and J by 6 bases. This CDR3 region has 18 residues. CDR1 SGHRS and CDR2 YFSETQ come from the germline V gene. In DNA, the CDR3 is TGCGCCAGCAGCTCCACGGCCTACGGCGGGAGGGCCATCAATGAGCAGTTCTTC. Its protein product is CASSSTAYGGRAINEQFF.

The chain is built from TRBV10-3 and TRBJ2-7, with 9 bases matching TRBD2. This CDR3 contains 14 residues. Losses at the gene ends were 10 bases for V and 7 bases for J; bases not matched to a gene: 14. Germline V gene sequence: CDR1 ENHRY, CDR2 SYGVKD. The DNA for the CDR3 is TGTGCCACCACCTTTTCTAGCGGGATCTTGGAGCAGTACTTC. The encoded protein is CATTFSSGILEQYF.

This clonotype was seen a handful of times. V gene TRBV2 combines with J gene TRBJ1-1; 8 positions match TRBD1. This CDR3 has 14 amino acids. The junction had 6 bases not matched to a gene; V was cut back by 8 bases and J by 1 base. CDR1 and CDR2 from the germline V gene are SNHLY and FYNNEI. The CDR3 is CASGDRTRNTEAFF. The CDR3 DNA sequence: TGTGCCAGCGGGGACAGGACAAGGAACACTGAAGCTTTCTTT.

The V and J genes are TRBV4-2 and TRBJ1-4, with D unresolved. Germline V gene data show CDR1 as LGHNA and CDR2 as YNFKEQ. This CDR3 has 14 residues. Trimming stripped 0 bases from V and 5 bases from J, with 7 bases between. CDR3 loop: CASSQDTMNEKLFF. In nucleotides, the CDR3 is TGTGCCAGCAGCCAAGATACTATGAATGAAAAACTGTTTTTT.

This clonotype was seen a few times. V usage is TRBV6-6 and J usage is TRBJ2-7, with D tentatively TRBD1 or TRBD2 (7 bases each). Germline CDR1 reads MNHNY; CDR2 reads SVGAGI (reference sequence). This CDR3 comprises 13 residues. V was shortened by 4 bases and J by 6 bases, with 13 bases between the two germline ends. The CDR3 protein is CASSLQGRVEQYF. Here the CDR3 DNA reads TGTGCCAGCAGTTTACAGGGGAGGGTCGAGCAGTACTTC.

This clonotype appeared a few times. This chain joins TRBV3-1 and TRBJ2-1, with D possibly being TRBD1 (5 bases). Trimming took off 0 bases at V and 6 bases at J, with 9 bases between the two ends. CDR1 is LGHDT, CDR2 YNNKEL, per germline (reference sequence). The CDR3 contains 14 residues. Written as DNA, the CDR3 is TGTGCCAGCAGCCAAGATCACAGGCCCAATGAGCAGTTCTTC. Protein: CASSQDHRPNEQFF.

This clonotype was seen once. The chain has TRBV5-6 and TRBJ2-4; D may be TRBD2 (5 bases). The CDR3 runs 15 residues. Germline CDR1 is SGHDT and CDR2 is YYEEEE. Trimming stripped 4 bases from V and 5 bases from J, with 16 bases between. The CDR3 nucleotides read TGTGCCAGCAGCCAAAGCCCGGTCGGGGAAAACATTCAGTACTTC. It encodes CASSQSPVGENIQYF.

CDR3 residues: CASEGIGSTDTQYF. The CDR3 DNA sequence: TGCGCCAGCGAAGGGATCGGGAGTACAGATACGCAGTATTTT. The chain uses TRBV5-1 and TRBJ2-3; possibly TRBD2 for D (6 bases). Germline assignment: CDR1 SGHRS and CDR2 YFSETQ. Deletions cut 7 bases from V and 3 bases from J, with 15 bases between. This CDR3 is 14 amino acids long. The full variable domain, rest sourced from reference TRBV5-1 and TRBJ2-3, is KAGVTQTPRYLIKTRGQQVTLSCSPISGHRSVSWYQQTPGQGLQFLFEYFSETQRNKGNFPGRFSGRQFSNSRSEMNVSTLELGDSALYLCASEGIGSTDTQYFGPGTRLTVL.